The rows below give T cell receptor beta chains drawn from one sample of a study of CD8+CD57+ T cells in acquired aplastic anemia. TCRdb redid the calling of the reads with MiXCR, one entry per CDR3 protein. The repertoire holds roughly 420,000 distinct CDR3 sequences, with around 72% as singletons. Sequenced material: sorted CD4+, CD8+, or CD8+CD57+ T cells (not recorded which) from PBMCs. The source of these receptors is a human donor in good health, serving as a control. Both conserved end residues are part of each CDR3. The D gene is left open where the match is weak. Some rows have no size entry. The others give once, few or many, or a class for an expanded clone.

J,size,length,V,D,DNA,CDR3
TRBJ2-7,.,12,TRBV2,.,TGTGCCAGCACTGGGACACCGAGAGAGCAGTACTTC,CASTGTPREQYF
TRBJ2-1,.,13,TRBV7-7,TRBD2,TGTGCTAGCAGCCTAAGACTAGCGGGGGGGCAGTTCTTC,CASSLRLAGGQFF
TRBJ2-5,.,14,TRBV7-3,.,TGTGCCAGCAGCCCTGGGACATGCAGAGCGGGGCAGGCGTTC,CASSPGTCRAGQAF
TRBJ2-1,.,17,TRBV18,TRBD2,TGTGCCAGCTCACCGAACCGGGGAGCGGGGGGGTACAATGAGCAGTTCTTC,CASSPNRGAGGYNEQFF
TRBJ2-3,once,12,TRBV9,.,TGTGCCAGCGCCCCAGAGGTCGATGCGCAGTATTTT,CASAPEVDAQYF
TRBJ2-6,.,16,TRBV20-1,.,TGCAGTGCTTTTAGGGCGCAGCAGCGGGGGGCCAACGTCCTGACTTTC,CSAFRAQQRGANVLTF
TRBJ2-7,.,13,TRBV20-1,.,TGCAGTGCTAGATCCAAGGTGAGCTACGAGCAGTACTTC,CSARSKVSYEQYF
TRBJ2-3,.,15,TRBV12-3/TRBV12-4,.,TGTGCCAGCACGGAGACAGGTTCTTACACAGATACGCAGTATTTT,CASTETGSYTDTQYF
TRBJ1-1,.,13,TRBV2,.,TGTGCCAGCAGTTACGGGTACGGCACTTACGCGCTCTTT,CASSYGYGTYALF
TRBJ1-1,.,13,TRBV7-3,.,TGTGCCAGCAGCCAAAAAAGGGACACTGAAGCTTTCTTT,CASSQKRDTEAFF
TRBJ1-2,.,14,TRBV5-8,.,TGTGCCAGCAGCTTGGTCCAGGCTAACTATGGCTACACCTTC,CASSLVQANYGYTF
TRBJ2-2,.,16,TRBV10-3,.,TGTGCCATCAGTGAGGGAGAAGAGGGGAACACCGGGGAGCTGGTTTTT,CAISEGEEGNTGELVF
TRBJ1-1,.,14,TRBV19,.,TGTGCCAGTAGCAGGGATGGGTGGGGAACTGAAGCTTTCTTT,CASSRDGWGTEAFF
TRBJ1-3,.,14,TRBV5-5,.,TGTGCCAGCAGCTTTGAGGCCTCTGGAAACACCATGTATTTT,CASSFEASGNTMYF
TRBJ2-2,.,16,TRBV7-4,.,TGTGCCAGCAGCTTAGGCGCGGGCAAGGCCACCGCGGAGCTGTTTTTT,CASSLGAGKATAELFF
TRBJ2-7,many,15,TRBV20-1,TRBD1,TGCAGTGCTAGCCCAGGGGGCTTTCCCCGAAGGGAGCAGTACTTC,CSASPGGFPRREQYF
TRBJ1-2,.,17,TRBV10-3,TRBD1,TGTGCCATCAGTGACCCCTCGGGAAGACAGGGAAGGAATGGCTACACCTTC,CAISDPSGRQGRNGYTF
TRBJ1-6,.,15,TRBV5-1,TRBD1,TGTGCCAGCACCCTAGAACAGGGGCAGAATTCACCCCTCCACTTT,CASTLEQGQNSPLHF
TRBJ2-5,.,14,TRBV7-2,TRBD1,TGTGCCAGCAGCCTATGGTTGGGACAGGGGTTTGGCTACTTC,CASSLWLGQGFGYF
TRBJ2-7,.,14,TRBV2,TRBD2,TGTGCCAGCAGTTTGAGCGGGGGGGCTGCCGAGCCGTACTTC,CASSLSGGAAEPYF
TRBJ1-2,many,13,TRBV7-2,.,TGTGCCAGCACCCTAGAGCCGTTCTATGGCTACACCTTC,CASTLEPFYGYTF
TRBJ2-3,.,15,TRBV12-3/TRBV12-4,TRBD2,TGTGCCAGCAGTATCACGGCGGGGGAATCAGATACGCAGTATTTT,CASSITAGESDTQYF
TRBJ1-5,.,12,TRBV2,.,TGTGCCAGCAGCTGGGCGGCACGCCCTGGGCATTTT,CASSWAARPGHF
TRBJ2-7,.,15,TRBV7-7,.,TGTGCCAGCAGCTTAGCGACAGTCCAAAAGACCCAGTACTACTTC,CASSLATVQKTQYYF
TRBJ1-1,.,15,TRBV7-2,.,TGTGCCAGCAATGGCACCGGGGAGCTGTGCACTGGAGCTTTCTTT,CASNGTGELCTGAFF
TRBJ1-2,many,12,TRBV25-1,.,TGTGCCAGCAGTGAGGCCCCCTATGGCTACACCTTC,CASSEAPYGYTF
TRBJ2-2,many,16,TRBV20-1,TRBD2,TGCAGTGCTAAAAAGCGGGGCCCCAACCAGGGCGGGGAGCTGTTTTTT,CSAKKRGPNQGGELFF
TRBJ2-2,.,14,TRBV12-3/TRBV12-4,.,TGTGCCAGCAGTACGCGGATTTTCGCCGGGGAGCTGTTTTTT,CASSTRIFAGELFF
TRBJ1-1,.,15,TRBV7-8,TRBD1,TGTGCCAGCAGCCCCTGCGACAGGGTTAGGAAGGAAGCTTTCTTT,CASSPCDRVRKEAFF
TRBJ2-1,.,15,TRBV15,TRBD1,TGTGCCACCAGCAGAGACCAGACAGGGTTTCATGAGCAGTTCTTC,CATSRDQTGFHEQFF
TRBJ1-2,.,14,TRBV7-2,.,TGTGCCAGCATCTTCCGGCTGAGTGGGGATAGCCAGCCCTTC,CASIFRLSGDSQPF
TRBJ2-2,many,13,TRBV12-3/TRBV12-4,.,TGTGCCAGCAATTCGGTGAACACCGGGGAGCTGTTTTTT,CASNSVNTGELFF
TRBJ1-3,.,14,TRBV5-1,.,TGCGCCAGCAGCTTCGGAGGTTCTAGAAACACCATATATTTT,CASSFGGSRNTIYF
TRBJ1-4,.,12,TRBV18,.,TGTGCCAGCTCACCAGCCAATGAAAAACTGTTTTTT,CASSPANEKLFF
TRBJ1-1,.,12,TRBV20-1,TRBD1,TGCAGCACTACCGCCACAGGGGCCTCGGCTTTCTTT,CSTTATGASAFF
TRBJ2-1,.,15,TRBV7-3,.,.,CASSFAGGAWNEGFF
TRBJ1-1,.,13,TRBV2,.,TGTGCCAGCAGCGCCCTCCTGGACACTGAAGCTTTCTTT,CASSALLDTEAFF
TRBJ1-6,many,13,TRBV4-3,.,TGCGCCAGCAGCGAACAGGGATTTTCACCCCTCCACTTT,CASSEQGFSPLHF
TRBJ2-5,.,12,TRBV11-3,.,TGTGCCAGCAGCCTAGAGAACACCGCTGAAGCTTTC,CASSLENTAEAF
TRBJ2-7,.,14,TRBV25-1,TRBD2,TGTGCCAGCAGCGGACTAGCGGGGATCTCCGAGCAGTACTTC,CASSGLAGISEQYF
TRBJ2-3,.,14,TRBV7-2,TRBD2,TGCGCCAGCAGCAGAAGCGGGGGGGCCGGTGTGCAGTATTTT,CASSRSGGAGVQYF
TRBJ1-5,.,16,TRBV19,.,TGTGCCAGTAGTGCCACTATAGGACAGTTGGATCAGCCCCAGCATTTT,CASSATIGQLDQPQHF
TRBJ2-7,.,13,TRBV7-9,.,TGTGCCAGCAGCCCCACGGCGGGGTACGAGCAGTACTTC,CASSPTAGYEQYF
TRBJ2-3,.,16,TRBV7-2,.,TGTGCCAGCAGCCCTAGCTCTGGAAACACCACATATTTTCAGTATTTT,CASSPSSGNTTYFQYF
TRBJ2-1,.,12,TRBV7-6,.,TGTGCCAGCAGCTTAAGGACCCTAGCGCAGTTCTTC,CASSLRTLAQFF
TRBJ1-3,.,14,TRBV20-1,.,TGCAGTGCTAGAGAGGGAGATCCTGGAAACACCATATATTTT,CSAREGDPGNTIYF
TRBJ2-7,many,15,TRBV20-1,TRBD1,TGCAGTGCTAGAGATGAACGGGACAGGGCCTACGAGCAGTACTTC,CSARDERDRAYEQYF
TRBJ1-6,.,15,TRBV12-3/TRBV12-4,TRBD1,TGTGCCAGCAGGCATGGACAGGGATGGGGTTCACCCCTCCACTTT,CASRHGQGWGSPLHF
TRBJ1-1,.,14,TRBV11-2,.,TGTGCCAGCAGCTATCAGACAACGAACACTGAAGCTTTCTTT,CASSYQTTNTEAFF
TRBJ2-3,once,13,TRBV5-1,.,TGCGCCAGCGGCCCCGGGGTCACAGATACGCAGTATTTT,CASGPGVTDTQYF